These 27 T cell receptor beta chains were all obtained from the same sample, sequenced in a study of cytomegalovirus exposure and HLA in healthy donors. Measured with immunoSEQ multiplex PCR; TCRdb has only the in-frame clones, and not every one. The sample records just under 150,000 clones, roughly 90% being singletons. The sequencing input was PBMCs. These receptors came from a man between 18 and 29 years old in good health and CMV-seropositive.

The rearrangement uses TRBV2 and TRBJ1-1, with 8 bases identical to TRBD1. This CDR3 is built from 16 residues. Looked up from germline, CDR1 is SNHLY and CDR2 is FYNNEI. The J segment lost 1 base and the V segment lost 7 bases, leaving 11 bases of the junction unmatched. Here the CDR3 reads CASNSRQGSGNTEAFF. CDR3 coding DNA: TGTGCCAGCAATTCTAGACAGGGGTCGGGGAACACTGAAGCTTTCTTT.

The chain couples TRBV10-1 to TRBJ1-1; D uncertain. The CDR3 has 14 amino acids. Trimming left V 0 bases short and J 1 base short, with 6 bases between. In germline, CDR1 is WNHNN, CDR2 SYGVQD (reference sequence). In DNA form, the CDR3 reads TGCGCCAGCAGTGAGTCGAGGGAGAACACTGAAGCTTTCTTT. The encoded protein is CASSESRENTEAFF.

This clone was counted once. The CDR3 loop reads CASSVGTSGTETQYF. CDR3 sequence (DNA): TGTGCCAGCAGCGTGGGGACTAGCGGGACGGAGACCCAGTACTTC. The chain is built from TRBV9 and TRBJ2-5; 13 nucleotides line up with TRBD2. This CDR3 has 15 amino acids. CDR1 is SGDLS and CDR2 is YYNGEE in the germline V gene. V was clipped by 2 bases and J by 5 bases; unmatched bases: 3.

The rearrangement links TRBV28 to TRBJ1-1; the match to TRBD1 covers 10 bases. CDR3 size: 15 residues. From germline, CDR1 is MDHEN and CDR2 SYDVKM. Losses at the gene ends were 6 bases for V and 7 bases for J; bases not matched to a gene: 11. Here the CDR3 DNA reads TGTGCCAGCAGCCCGGGACAGGGGATTAGTTTTGAAGCTTTCTTT. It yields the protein CASSPGQGISFEAFF. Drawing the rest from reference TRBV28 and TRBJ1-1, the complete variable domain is DVKVTQSSRYLVKRTGEKVFLECVQDMDHENMFWYRQDPGLGLRLIYFSYDVKMKEKGDIPEGYSVSREKKERFSLILESASTNQTSMYLCASSPGQGISFEAFFGQGTRLTVV.

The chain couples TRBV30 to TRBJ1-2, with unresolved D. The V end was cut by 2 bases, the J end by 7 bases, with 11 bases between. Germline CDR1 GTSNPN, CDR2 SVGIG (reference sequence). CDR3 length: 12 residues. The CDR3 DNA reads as TGTGCCTGGAGTAGGAAGGGAGGTGGCTACACCTTC. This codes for CAWSRKGGGYTF.

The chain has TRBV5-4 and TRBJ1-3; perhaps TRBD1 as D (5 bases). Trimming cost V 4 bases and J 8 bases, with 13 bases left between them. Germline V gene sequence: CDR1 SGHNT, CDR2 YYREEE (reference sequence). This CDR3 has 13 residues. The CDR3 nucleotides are TGTGCCAGCAGCCCCCTAGGGGTGGACACCATATATTTT. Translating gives CASSPLGVDTIYF.

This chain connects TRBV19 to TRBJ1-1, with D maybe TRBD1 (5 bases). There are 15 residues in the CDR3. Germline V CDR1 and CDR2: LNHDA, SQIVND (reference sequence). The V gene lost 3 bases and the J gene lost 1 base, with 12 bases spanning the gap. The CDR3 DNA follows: TGTGCCAGTAGTATTGCCGGGGGGTGGAACACTGAAGCTTTCTTT. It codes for CASSIAGGWNTEAFF.

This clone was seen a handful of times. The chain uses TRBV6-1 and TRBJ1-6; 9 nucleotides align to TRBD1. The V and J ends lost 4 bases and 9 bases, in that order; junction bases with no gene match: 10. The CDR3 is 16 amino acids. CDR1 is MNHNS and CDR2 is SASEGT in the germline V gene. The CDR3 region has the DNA TGTGCCAGCAGTGTGACCGGGACAGGGAGTGGTTCACCCCTCCACTTT. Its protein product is CASSVTGTGSGSPLHF.

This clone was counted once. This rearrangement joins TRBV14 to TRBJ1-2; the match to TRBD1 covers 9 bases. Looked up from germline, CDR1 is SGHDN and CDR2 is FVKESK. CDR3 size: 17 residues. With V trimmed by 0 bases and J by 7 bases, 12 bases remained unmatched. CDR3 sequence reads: CASSQDSLVTGGRGYTF. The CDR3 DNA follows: TGTGCCAGCAGCCAAGATTCATTAGTCACAGGGGGCCGTGGCTACACCTTC.

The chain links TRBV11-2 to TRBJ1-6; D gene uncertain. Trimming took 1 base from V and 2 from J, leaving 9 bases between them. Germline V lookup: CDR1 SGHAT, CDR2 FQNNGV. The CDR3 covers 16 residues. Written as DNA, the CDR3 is TGTGCCAGCAGCTTAGTGCGGTCCCCCTATAATTCACCCCTCCACTTT. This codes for CASSLVRSPYNSPLHF.

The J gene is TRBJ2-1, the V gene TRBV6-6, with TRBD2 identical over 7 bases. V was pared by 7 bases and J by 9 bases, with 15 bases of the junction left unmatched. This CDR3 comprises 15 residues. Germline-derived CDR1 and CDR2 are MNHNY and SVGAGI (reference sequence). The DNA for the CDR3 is TGTGCCAGCATTTCCCGGACTAGAGCTTCGGCTGAGCAGTTCTTC. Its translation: CASISRTRASAEQFF.

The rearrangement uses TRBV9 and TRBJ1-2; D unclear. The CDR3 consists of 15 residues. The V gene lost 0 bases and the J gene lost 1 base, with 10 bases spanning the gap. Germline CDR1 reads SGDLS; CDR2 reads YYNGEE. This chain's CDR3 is CASSVEERGNYGYTF. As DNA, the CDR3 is TGTGCCAGCAGCGTAGAGGAGCGGGGTAACTATGGCTACACCTTC.

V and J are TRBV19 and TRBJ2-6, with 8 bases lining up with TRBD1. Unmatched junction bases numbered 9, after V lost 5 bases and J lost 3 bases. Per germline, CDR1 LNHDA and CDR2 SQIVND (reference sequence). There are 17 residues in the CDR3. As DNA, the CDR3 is TGTGCCAGTAGTGCGGCTCAGGGGGCGGGTGGGGCCAACGTCCTGACTTTC. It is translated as CASSAAQGAGGANVLTF. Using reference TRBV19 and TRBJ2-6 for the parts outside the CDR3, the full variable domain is DGGITQSPKYLFRKEGQNVTLSCEQNLNHDAMYWYRQDPGQGLRLIYYSQIVNDFQKGDIAEGYSVSREKKESFPLTVTSAQKNPTAFYLCASSAAQGAGGANVLTFGAGSRLTVL.

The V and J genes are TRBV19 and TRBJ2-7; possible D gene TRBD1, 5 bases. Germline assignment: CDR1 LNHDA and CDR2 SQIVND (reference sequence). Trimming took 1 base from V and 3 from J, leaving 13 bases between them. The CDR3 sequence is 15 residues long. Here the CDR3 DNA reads TGTGCCAGTAGTATAGGAAGGGGAACGGTCTACGAGCAGTACTTC. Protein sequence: CASSIGRGTVYEQYF.

CDR3 protein: CASSLTGVNQPQHF. DNA of the CDR3: TGTGCCAGCAGCCTCACAGGAGTCAATCAGCCCCAGCATTTT. The rearrangement uses TRBV28 and TRBJ1-5; a possible D gene is TRBD1 (5 bases). Germline lookup yields CDR1 MDHEN and CDR2 SYDVKM. V shed 6 bases and J shed 3 bases, with 12 bases lying between them. CDR3 length equals 14 residues. Full variable domain (outside the CDR3, taken from reference TRBV28 and TRBJ1-5): DVKVTQSSRYLVKRTGEKVFLECVQDMDHENMFWYRQDPGLGLRLIYFSYDVKMKEKGDIPEGYSVSREKKERFSLILESASTNQTSMYLCASSLTGVNQPQHFGDGTRLSIL.

CDR3: CASSLRGGAYGYTF. The CDR3 region has the DNA TGTGCCAGCAGCTTAAGAGGGGGCGCGTATGGCTACACCTTC. This chain joins TRBV13 and TRBJ1-2, with 7 nucleotides matching TRBD1. The CDR3 loop spans 14 amino acids. Per germline, CDR1 PRHDT and CDR2 FYEKMQ (reference sequence). Germline trimming cut 2 bases from V and 5 bases from J; bases unmatched to any gene: 5.

The CDR3 DNA reads TGTGCCAGCAGCCAAACAGGGGGTGGTACGCAGTATTTT. Translation: CASSQTGGGTQYF. The J gene is TRBJ2-3, the V gene TRBV5-4; 8 nucleotides agree with TRBD1. Germline loops: CDR1 SGHNT, CDR2 YYREEE (reference sequence). The CDR3 is 13 residues long. The V and J ends lost 4 bases and 8 bases, in that order; junction bases with no gene match: 6.

CDR3 bases: TGTGCCAGCAGCTTGGACGGACTTTCTAACACTGAAGCTTTCTTT. This gives the protein CASSLDGLSNTEAFF. The chain is built from TRBV5-5 and TRBJ1-1, with D unclear. This CDR3 is built from 15 residues. CDR1 is SGHKS, CDR2 YYEKEE, per germline (reference sequence). Trimming removed 0 bases at V and 2 bases at J, with 11 bases between.

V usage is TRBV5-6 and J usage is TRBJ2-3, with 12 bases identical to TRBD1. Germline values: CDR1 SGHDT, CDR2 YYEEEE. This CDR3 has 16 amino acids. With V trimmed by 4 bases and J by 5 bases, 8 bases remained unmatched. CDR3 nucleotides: TGTGCCAGCAGCATACCGGGACAGGGGGCCGGAGATACGCAGTATTTT. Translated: CASSIPGQGAGDTQYF. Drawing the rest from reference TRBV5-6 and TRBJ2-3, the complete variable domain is DAGVTQSPTHLIKTRGQQVTLRCSPKSGHDTVSWYQQALGQGPQFIFQYYEEEERQRGNFPDRFSGHQFPNYSSELNVNALLLGDSALYLCASSIPGQGAGDTQYFGPGTRLTVL.

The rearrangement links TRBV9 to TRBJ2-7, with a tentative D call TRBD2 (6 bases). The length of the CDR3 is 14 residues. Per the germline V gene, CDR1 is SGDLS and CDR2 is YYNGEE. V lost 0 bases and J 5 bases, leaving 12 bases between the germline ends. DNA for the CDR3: TGTGCCAGCAGCGTAGGGGGACTTAACAACGAGCAGTACTTC. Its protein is CASSVGGLNNEQYF.

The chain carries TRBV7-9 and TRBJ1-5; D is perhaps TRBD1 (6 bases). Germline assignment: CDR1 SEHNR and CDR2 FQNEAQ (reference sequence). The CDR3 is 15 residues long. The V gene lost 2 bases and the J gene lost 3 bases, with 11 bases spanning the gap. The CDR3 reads CASSLSGQINQPQHF. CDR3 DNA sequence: TGTGCCAGCAGCTTATCGGGACAAATCAATCAGCCCCAGCATTTT.

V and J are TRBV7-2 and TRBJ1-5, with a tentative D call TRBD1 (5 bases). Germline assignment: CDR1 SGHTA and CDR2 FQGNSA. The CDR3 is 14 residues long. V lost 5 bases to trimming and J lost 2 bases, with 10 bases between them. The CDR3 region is CASSLLGGNQPQHF. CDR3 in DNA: TGTGCCAGCAGCCTCCTAGGGGGCAATCAGCCCCAGCATTTT.

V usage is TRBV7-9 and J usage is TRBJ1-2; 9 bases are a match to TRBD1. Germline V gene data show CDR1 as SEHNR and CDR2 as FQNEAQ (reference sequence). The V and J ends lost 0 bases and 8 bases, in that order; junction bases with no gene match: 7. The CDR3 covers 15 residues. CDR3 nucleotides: TGTGCCAGCAGCTTAGCACCGGGACAGGGCGACGGCTACACCTTC. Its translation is CASSLAPGQGDGYTF.

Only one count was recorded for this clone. CDR3 DNA: TGTGCCAGCAGCTTGACAGGGGGGAACACTGAAGCTTTCTTT. This codes for CASSLTGGNTEAFF. This chain joins TRBV7-6 and TRBJ1-1, with 9 bases identical to TRBD1. This CDR3 has 14 residues. In germline, CDR1 is SGHVS, CDR2 FNYEAQ. Trimming removed 3 bases from V and 1 base from J; junction bases left unmatched: 0. The variable domain in full, with the rest retrieved from reference TRBV7-6 and TRBJ1-1, is GAGVSQSPRYKVTKRGQDVALRCDPISGHVSLYWYRQALGQGPEFLTYFNYEAQQDKSGLPNDRFSAERPEGSISTLTIQRTEQRDSAMYRCASSLTGGNTEAFFGQGTRLTVV.

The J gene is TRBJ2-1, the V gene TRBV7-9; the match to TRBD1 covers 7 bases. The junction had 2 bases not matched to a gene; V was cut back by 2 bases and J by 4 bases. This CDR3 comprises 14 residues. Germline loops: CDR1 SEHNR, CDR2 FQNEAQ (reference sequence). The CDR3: CASSLRDSYNEQFF. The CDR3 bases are TGTGCCAGCAGCTTACGGGACAGTTACAATGAGCAGTTCTTC.

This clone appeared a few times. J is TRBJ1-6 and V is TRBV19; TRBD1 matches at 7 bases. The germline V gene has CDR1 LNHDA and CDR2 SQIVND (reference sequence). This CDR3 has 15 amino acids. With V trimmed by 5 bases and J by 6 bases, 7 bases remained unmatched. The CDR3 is CASSAGQLLNSPLHF. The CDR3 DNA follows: TGTGCCAGTAGTGCGGGACAGTTACTTAATTCACCCCTCCACTTT.

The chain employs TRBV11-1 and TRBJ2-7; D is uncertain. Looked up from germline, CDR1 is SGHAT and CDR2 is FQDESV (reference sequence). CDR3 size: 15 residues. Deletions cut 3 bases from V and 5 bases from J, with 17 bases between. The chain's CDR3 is CASSLSFTRVNEQYF. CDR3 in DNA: TGTGCCAGCAGCTTGAGTTTCACTCGAGTAAACGAGCAGTACTTC.